The rows below give T cell receptor beta chains drawn from one sample of a study of blood T cell repertoires in COVID-19. TCRdb keeps only in-frame clones here, not all; method: immunoSEQ multiplex PCR. The sample records a few hundred thousand clones, about 90% being singletons. The sample taken for sequencing was PBMCs or T cells enriched from blood (not recorded which). These receptors were taken from a human donor in a cohort exposed to, infected with or recovered from COVID-19 (not recorded which). The donor label of this sample is uncertain. Both conserved end residues are part of each CDR3. A D gene is named only where the DNA matches it firmly. Clone size is stated in some rows and not others, as once, few, many or a class when expanded.

len	v_gene	abundance	j_gene	d_gene	CDR3aa	CDR3nt
15	TRBV5-1	.	TRBJ1-6	.	CASSLERLVGSPLHF	TGCGCCAGCAGCTTAGAACGACTAGTGGGTTCACCCCTCCACTTT
18	TRBV5-1	once	TRBJ2-7	TRBD2	CASSPGRPTSGGTYEQYF	TGCGCCAGCAGCCCCGGAAGACCGACTAGCGGGGGAACCTACGAGCAGTACTTC
12	TRBV2	.	TRBJ2-7	.	CASSGLTYEQYF	TGTGCCAGCAGTGGGCTGACCTACGAGCAGTACTTC
14	TRBV7-8	.	TRBJ2-3	.	CASSPPVNTDTQYF	TGTGCCAGCAGCCCCCCAGTAAACACAGATACGCAGTATTTT
14	TRBV27	.	TRBJ1-1	.	CASSLGTSNTEAFF	TGTGCCAGCAGTTTGGGGACTTCGAACACTGAAGCTTTCTTT
12	TRBV2	.	TRBJ1-1	.	CASSDTSFEAFF	TGTGCCAGCAGTGATACTAGCTTTGAAGCTTTCTTT
13	TRBV27	.	TRBJ2-7	.	CASSPQGSHEQYF	TGTGCCAGCAGCCCTCAGGGGTCCCACGAGCAGTACTTC
12	TRBV29-1	.	TRBJ2-1	.	CSAPGQGNEQFF	TGCAGCGCACCGGGACAAGGGAATGAGCAGTTCTTC
18	TRBV3-1/TRBV3-2	once	TRBJ2-3	.	CASSQDPNSGPSADTQYF	TGTGCCAGCAGCCAAGATCCGAACAGTGGCCCCTCCGCAGATACGCAGTATTTT
13	TRBV7-9	.	TRBJ2-1	.	CASSLGADNEQFF	TGTGCCAGCAGCTTAGGGGCCGACAATGAGCAGTTCTTC
15	TRBV6-5	.	TRBJ2-7	TRBD1	CASSYSDRGGSEQYF	TGTGCCAGCAGTTACTCCGACAGGGGCGGCAGCGAGCAGTACTTC
15	TRBV6-5	.	TRBJ2-1	.	CASSKTVFSYNEQFF	TGTGCCAGCAGCAAGACTGTCTTCTCCTACAATGAGCAGTTCTTC
16	TRBV19	.	TRBJ2-2	TRBD2	CASSSLAGRGTGELFF	TGTGCCAGTAGTTCCTTAGCGGGGCGGGGAACCGGGGAGCTGTTTTTT
17	TRBV7-2	.	TRBJ1-1	TRBD1	CASVTGTGGYRDTEAFF	TGTGCCAGCGTGACGGGGACAGGGGGTTATAGGGACACTGAAGCTTTCTTT
15	TRBV5-6	.	TRBJ2-7	TRBD2	CASIRRRGSSYEQYF	TGTGCCAGCATCCGTCGGCGGGGGAGCTCCTACGAGCAGTACTTC
15	TRBV5-4	.	TRBJ1-6	TRBD1	CASSFDRGGVSPLHF	TGTGCCAGCAGCTTTGACAGGGGAGGGGTTTCACCCCTCCACTTT
14	TRBV6-5	.	TRBJ1-3	.	CASKQGGSGNTIYF	TGTGCCAGCAAGCAGGGAGGCTCTGGAAACACCATATATTTT
15	TRBV6-5	.	TRBJ1-5	.	CASSPWNSHNQPQHF	TGTGCCAGCAGTCCCTGGAACAGCCACAATCAGCCCCAGCATTTT
15	TRBV19	.	TRBJ1-6	.	CATSAVSSYNSPLHF	TGTGCCACTTCGGCGGTGAGCTCCTATAATTCACCCCTCCACTTT
14	TRBV2	.	TRBJ1-3	.	CASKKQGSGNTIYF	TGTGCCAGCAAGAAACAGGGATCCGGAAACACCATATATTTT
12	TRBV12-3/TRBV12-4	.	TRBJ2-1	.	CASSLGLNEQFF	TGTGCCAGCAGTTTGGGGCTCAATGAGCAGTTCTTC
15	TRBV4-2	.	TRBJ1-2	.	CASSQDGTPTTGYTF	TGTGCCAGCAGCCAAGATGGGACACCAACTACTGGCTACACCTTC
17	TRBV23-1	.	TRBJ1-2	.	CASSQSPDQGTRYGYTF	TGCGCCAGCAGTCAATCACCTGACCAGGGGACTAGATATGGCTACACCTTC
14	TRBV19	once	TRBJ1-5	.	CASSLSGGTQPQHF	TGTGCCTCTTCCTTATCGGGGGGGACTCAGCCCCAGCATTTT
15	TRBV14	once	TRBJ1-6	.	CASSQRQFNNSPLHF	TGTGCCAGCAGCCAAAGACAGTTCAATAATTCACCCCTCCACTTT
16	TRBV4-1	.	TRBJ1-1	.	CASSQPPVRGNTEAFF	TGCGCCAGCAGCCAGCCCCCGGTAAGGGGAAACACTGAAGCTTTCTTT
14	TRBV27	.	TRBJ2-7	TRBD1	CASSRGQGVDEQYF	TGTGCCAGCAGTCGGGGACAGGGAGTGGACGAGCAGTACTTC
13	TRBV30	.	TRBJ1-1	.	CAWNLAGNTEAFF	TGTGCCTGGAATCTTGCAGGTAACACTGAAGCTTTCTTT
14	TRBV7-6	.	TRBJ1-1	.	CASSQKQGNTEAFF	TGTGCCAGCAGCCAAAAACAGGGGAACACTGAAGCTTTCTTT
15	TRBV5-1	.	TRBJ2-7	TRBD1	CASSLSTGDGYEQYF	TGCGCCAGCAGCCTTTCGACAGGGGATGGGTACGAGCAGTACTTC
15	TRBV7-8	.	TRBJ1-5	.	CASSVTRGLNQPQHF	TGTGCCAGCAGCGTTACGCGGGGATTAAATCAGCCCCAGCATTTT
17	TRBV11-2	.	TRBJ1-3	.	CASSLRRYGEGGDTIYF	TGTGCCAGCAGCTTACGTCGGTACGGGGAGGGAGGGGACACCATATATTTT
15	TRBV6-2/TRBV6-3	.	TRBJ2-3	TRBD2	CASSWNGGSADTQYF	TGTGCCAGCAGTTGGAACGGGGGGAGCGCAGATACGCAGTATTTT
16	TRBV6-1	.	TRBJ1-5	.	CASSEESGAGNQPQHF	TGTGCCAGCAGTGAAGAGTCAGGGGCCGGCAATCAGCCCCAGCATTTT
15	TRBV3-1/TRBV3-2	.	TRBJ2-7	TRBD2	CASSQDPAGGLEQYF	TGTGCCAGCAGCCAAGATCCCGCGGGGGGGCTCGAGCAGTACTTC
14	TRBV19	once	TRBJ1-2	.	CASSILGTPYGYTF	TGTGCCAGTAGTATCCTAGGGACTCCCTATGGCTACACCTTC
13	TRBV2	.	TRBJ2-3	TRBD1	CASRRQGADTQYF	TGTGCCAGCAGGAGACAGGGCGCAGATACGCAGTATTTT
14	TRBV5-1	.	TRBJ1-3	.	CASSWSGGGNTIYF	TGCGCCAGCAGCTGGTCCGGTGGTGGAAACACCATATATTTT
15	TRBV3-1/TRBV3-2	.	TRBJ1-2	TRBD1	CASSRPGTGIYGYTF	TGTGCCAGCAGTCGTCCCGGGACAGGGATCTATGGCTACACCTTC
14	TRBV24-1	.	TRBJ2-3	TRBD1	CATSDRTGVDTQYF	TGTGCCACCAGTGACAGGACAGGGGTAGATACGCAGTATTTT
19	TRBV7-2	.	TRBJ2-3	TRBD1	CASSSTTWTGPNSLGTQYF	TGTGCCAGCAGCTCGACCACCTGGACAGGGCCTAACTCTCTAGGTACGCAGTATTTT
12	TRBV10-2	.	TRBJ1-4	.	CASSQGSEKLFF	TGCGCCAGCAGCCAGGGGAGCGAAAAACTGTTTTTT
14	TRBV24-1	.	TRBJ1-3	.	CATSPGDSGNTIYF	TGTGCCACCAGTCCAGGGGACTCTGGAAACACCATATATTTT
16	TRBV19	.	TRBJ1-3	.	CASSPRQRSSGNTIYF	TGTGCCAGTAGTCCAAGACAGCGCAGCTCTGGAAACACCATATATTTT
14	TRBV9	.	TRBJ1-1	TRBD1	CASNRQGVGTEAFF	TGTGCCAGCAACCGACAGGGGGTAGGGACTGAAGCTTTCTTT
15	TRBV27	.	TRBJ1-2	.	CASSGVLEGRYGYTF	TGTGCCAGCAGTGGGGTCCTAGAGGGCCGCTATGGCTACACCTTC
16	TRBV7-9	.	TRBJ1-3	.	CASSLDRLNSGNTIYF	TGTGCCAGCAGCTTGGACAGACTAAACTCTGGAAACACCATATATTTT
15	TRBV6-2/TRBV6-3	.	TRBJ2-3	.	CASSYTGAPTDTQYF	TGTGCCAGCAGTTACACGGGTGCCCCCACAGATACGCAGTATTTT
13	TRBV6-5	.	TRBJ2-7	TRBD1	CASSGTGYIEQYF	TGTGCCAGTTCCGGGACAGGGTATATCGAGCAGTACTTC
15	TRBV18	.	TRBJ2-2	.	CASSPLRGNTGELFF	TGTGCCAGCTCACCCCTCAGGGGGAACACCGGGGAGCTGTTTTTT
15	TRBV3-1/TRBV3-2	.	TRBJ1-2	TRBD1	CASSLNRGAIGGYTF	TGTGCCAGCAGCTTAAACAGGGGCGCAATCGGTGGCTACACCTTC
12	TRBV2	.	TRBJ1-2	.	CASSEAGSGYTF	TGTGCCAGCAGTGAAGCCGGGAGCGGCTACACCTTC
15	TRBV5-4	.	TRBJ2-1	.	CASSQSGVTYNEQFF	TGTGCCAGCAGCCAATCCGGGGTAACCTACAATGAGCAGTTCTTC
13	TRBV12-3/TRBV12-4	.	TRBJ1-2	.	CASSLAGRGGYTF	TGTGCCAGCAGTCTTGCTGGCCGCGGAGGCTACACCTTC
13	TRBV7-9	.	TRBJ1-1	.	CASSLPGNTEAFF	TGTGCCAGCAGCTTACCGGGGAACACTGAAGCTTTCTTT